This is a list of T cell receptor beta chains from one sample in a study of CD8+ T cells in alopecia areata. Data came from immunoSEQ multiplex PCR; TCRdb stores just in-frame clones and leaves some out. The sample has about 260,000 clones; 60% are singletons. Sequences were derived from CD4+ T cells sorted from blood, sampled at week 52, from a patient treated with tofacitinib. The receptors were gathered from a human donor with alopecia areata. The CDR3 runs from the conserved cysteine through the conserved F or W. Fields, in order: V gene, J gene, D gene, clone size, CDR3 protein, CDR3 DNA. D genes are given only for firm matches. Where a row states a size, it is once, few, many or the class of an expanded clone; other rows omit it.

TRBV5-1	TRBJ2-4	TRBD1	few	CASSLDSGTGGIQYF	TGCGCCAGCAGCTTGGATTCCGGGACAGGGGGCATTCAGTACTTC
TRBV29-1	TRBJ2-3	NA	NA	CSVEHGLSSTDTQYF	TGCAGCGTTGAGCACGGACTTTCTAGCACAGATACGCAGTATTTT
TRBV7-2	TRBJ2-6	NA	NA	CASSFYSGANVLTF	TGTGCCAGCAGCTTTTACTCTGGGGCCAACGTCCTGACTTTC
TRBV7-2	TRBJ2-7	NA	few	CASSSFSGVYEQYF	TGTGCCAGCAGCTCCTTTTCAGGGGTCTACGAGCAGTACTTC
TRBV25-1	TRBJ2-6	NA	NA	CASSESGAGANVLTF	TGTGCCAGCAGTGAATCCGGGGCTGGGGCCAACGTCCTGACTTTC
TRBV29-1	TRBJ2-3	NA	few	CSVRLNTDTQYF	TGCAGCGTTAGACTCAACACAGATACGCAGTATTTT
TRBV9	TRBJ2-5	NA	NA	CASSFRVSETQYF	TGTGCCAGCAGCTTCAGGGTTTCGGAGACCCAGTACTTC
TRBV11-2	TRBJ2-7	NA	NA	CASSLVFAPYEQYF	TGTGCCAGCAGCTTAGTATTCGCGCCCTACGAGCAGTACTTC
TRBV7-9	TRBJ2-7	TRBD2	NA	CASSLGLATNEQYF	TGTGCCAGCAGCTTAGGACTAGCGACTAACGAGCAGTACTTC
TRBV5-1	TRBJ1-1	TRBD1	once	CASSLAGQGWTEAFF	TGCGCCAGCAGCTTGGCCGGACAGGGATGGACTGAAGCTTTCTTT
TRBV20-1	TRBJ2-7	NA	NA	CSVADSYEQYF	TGCAGTGTTGCAGATTCCTACGAGCAGTACTTC
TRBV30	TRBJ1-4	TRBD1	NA	CACLLRDRGDEKLFF	TGTGCCTGCCTCCTTCGGGACAGGGGCGATGAAAAACTGTTTTTT
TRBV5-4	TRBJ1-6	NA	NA	CASSLVGGDSPLHF	TGTGCCAGCAGCTTGGTGGGGGGAGATTCACCCCTCCACTTT
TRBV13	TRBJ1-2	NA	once	CASSLVQFSYGYTF	TGTGCCAGCAGCTTAGTTCAGTTCTCCTATGGCTACACCTTC
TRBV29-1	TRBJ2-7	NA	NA	CSVIQGPSYEQYF	TGCAGCGTCATACAGGGCCCCTCCTACGAGCAGTACTTC
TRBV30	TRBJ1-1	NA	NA	CAWSTFREAFF	TGTGCCTGGAGTACTTTCCGTGAAGCTTTCTTT
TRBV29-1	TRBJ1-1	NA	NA	CSVGWGWGTEAFF	TGCAGCGTTGGCTGGGGATGGGGAACTGAAGCTTTCTTT
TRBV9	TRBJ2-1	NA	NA	CASSGSGLNEQFF	TGTGCCAGCAGTGGAAGCGGGCTGAATGAGCAGTTCTTC
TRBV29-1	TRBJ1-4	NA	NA	CSVEWASGNEKLFF	TGCAGCGTTGAATGGGCCAGTGGGAATGAAAAACTGTTTTTT
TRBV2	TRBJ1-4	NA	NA	CASAREKLFF	TGTGCCAGCGCGAGGGAAAAACTGTTTTTT
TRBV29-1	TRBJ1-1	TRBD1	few	CSVLTGFTEAFF	TGCAGCGTCTTGACAGGGTTCACTGAAGCTTTCTTT
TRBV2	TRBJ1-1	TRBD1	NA	CAITTGLNTEAFF	TGTGCCATCACGACAGGGTTGAACACTGAAGCTTTCTTT
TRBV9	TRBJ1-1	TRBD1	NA	CASSPPIQGPGGRTEAFF	TGTGCCAGCAGCCCCCCCATACAGGGGCCAGGGGGAAGAACTGAAGCTTTCTTT
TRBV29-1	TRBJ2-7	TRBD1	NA	CSVEVGRGYEQYF	TGCAGCGTTGAAGTAGGCAGGGGGTACGAGCAGTACTTC
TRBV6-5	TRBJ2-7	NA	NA	CASSNDGLYEQYF	TGTGCCAGCAGTAATGACGGGCTTTACGAGCAGTACTTC
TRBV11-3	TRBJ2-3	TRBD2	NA	CASSTGLARDTQYF	TGTGCCAGCAGCACCGGACTAGCTAGAGATACGCAGTATTTT
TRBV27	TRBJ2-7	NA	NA	CASSLSRRPSYEQYF	TGTGCCAGCAGTCTATCTCGACGGCCATCCTACGAGCAGTACTTC